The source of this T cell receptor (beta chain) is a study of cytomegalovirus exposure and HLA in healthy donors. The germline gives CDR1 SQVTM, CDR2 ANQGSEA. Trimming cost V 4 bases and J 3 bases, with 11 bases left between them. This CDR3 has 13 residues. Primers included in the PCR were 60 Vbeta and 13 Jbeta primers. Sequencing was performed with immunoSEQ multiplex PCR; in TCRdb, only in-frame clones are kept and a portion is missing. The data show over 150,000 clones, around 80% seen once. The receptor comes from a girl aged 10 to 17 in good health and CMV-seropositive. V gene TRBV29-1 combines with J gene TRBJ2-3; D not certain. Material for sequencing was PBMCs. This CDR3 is CSVVSAVTDTQYF. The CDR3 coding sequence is TGCAGCGTTGTGAGTGCTGTGACAGATACGCAGTATTTT.